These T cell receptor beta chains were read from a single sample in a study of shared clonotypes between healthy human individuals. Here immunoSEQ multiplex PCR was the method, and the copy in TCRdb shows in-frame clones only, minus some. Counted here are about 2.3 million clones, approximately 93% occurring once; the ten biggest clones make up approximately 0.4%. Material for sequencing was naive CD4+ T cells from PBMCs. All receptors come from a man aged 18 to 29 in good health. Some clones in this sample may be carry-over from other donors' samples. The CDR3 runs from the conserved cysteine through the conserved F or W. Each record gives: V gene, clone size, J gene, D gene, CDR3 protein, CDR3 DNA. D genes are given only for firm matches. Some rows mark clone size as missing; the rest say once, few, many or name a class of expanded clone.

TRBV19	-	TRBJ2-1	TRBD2	CASSRTSGGSGEQFF	TGTGCCAGTAGTAGGACTAGCGGTGGGTCGGGTGAGCAGTTCTTC
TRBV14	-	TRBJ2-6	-	CASSQEWQGLFSGANVLTF	TGTGCCAGCAGCCAAGAATGGCAGGGACTCTTCTCTGGGGCCAACGTCCTGACTTTC
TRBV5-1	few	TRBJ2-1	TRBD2	CASSLAGGPDNEQFF	TGCGCCAGCAGCTTAGCGGGAGGGCCCGACAATGAGCAGTTCTTC
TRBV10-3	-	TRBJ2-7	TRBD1	CAINTGQGDEQYF	TGTGCCATCAATACTGGACAGGGTGACGAGCAGTACTTC
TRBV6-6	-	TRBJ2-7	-	CASSYLLSGYEQYF	TGTGCCAGCAGTTACCTTCTATCTGGGTACGAGCAGTACTTC
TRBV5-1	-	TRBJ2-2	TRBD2	CASSLVAGGTGELFF	TGCGCCAGCAGCTTGGTAGCGGGAGGCACCGGGGAGCTGTTTTTT
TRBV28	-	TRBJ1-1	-	CASSLWGSTEAFF	TGTGCCAGCAGTTTATGGGGGAGCACTGAAGCTTTCTTT
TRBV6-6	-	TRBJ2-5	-	CASSLDTGQETQYF	TGTGCCAGCAGCCTGGATACAGGTCAAGAGACCCAGTACTTC
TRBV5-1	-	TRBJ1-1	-	CASSLSGGRHAEAFF	TGCGCCAGCAGCTTGAGCGGGGGGCGTCACGCTGAAGCTTTCTTT
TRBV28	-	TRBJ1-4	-	CASSPPTAGNEKLFF	TGTGCCAGCAGCCCCCCCACAGCGGGTAATGAAAAACTGTTTTTT
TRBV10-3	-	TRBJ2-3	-	CAIRRTIVTDTQYF	TGTGCCATCAGGCGGACAATTGTCACAGATACGCAGTATTTT
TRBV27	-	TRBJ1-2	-	CASWPSTKSNYGYTF	TGTGCCAGCTGGCCCTCGACAAAATCTAACTATGGCTACACCTTC
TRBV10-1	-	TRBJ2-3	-	CAAAGATDTQYF	TGCGCCGCCGCGGGGGCGACAGATACGCAGTATTTT
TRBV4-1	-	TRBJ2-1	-	CASSLNHVSSVDEQFF	TGCGCCAGCAGCCTCAACCACGTCTCTAGTGTCGATGAGCAGTTCTTC
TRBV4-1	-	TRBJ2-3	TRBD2	CASSPGLGGTDTQYF	TGCGCCAGCAGCCCTGGACTAGGAGGGACAGATACGCAGTATTTT
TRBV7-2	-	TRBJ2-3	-	CASSFGGPPADTQYF	TGTGCCAGCAGCTTCGGGGGCCCGCCCGCAGATACGCAGTATTTT
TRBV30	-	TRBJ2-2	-	CAWSRGSGELFF	TGTGCCTGGAGTCGGGGGTCCGGGGAGCTGTTTTTT
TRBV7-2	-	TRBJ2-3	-	CASSLSSTDTQYF	TGTGCCAGCAGCTTAAGCAGCACAGATACGCAGTATTTT
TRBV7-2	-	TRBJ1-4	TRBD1	CASSPGGQGFEKLFF	TGTGCCAGCAGCCCGGGGGGACAGGGATTTGAAAAACTGTTTTTT
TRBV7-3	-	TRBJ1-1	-	CASSLMVDTEAFF	TGTGCCAGCAGCTTAATGGTTGACACTGAAGCTTTCTTT
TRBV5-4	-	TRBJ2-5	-	CASSLAKTGQETQYF	TGTGCCAGCAGCTTGGCCAAGACAGGCCAAGAGACCCAGTACTTC
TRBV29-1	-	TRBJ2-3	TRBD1	CSVGRDRVDTQYF	TGCAGCGTTGGCCGGGACAGGGTGGATACGCAGTATTTT
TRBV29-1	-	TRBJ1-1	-	CSVVPRTEAFF	TGCAGCGTTGTACCGCGCACTGAAGCTTTCTTT
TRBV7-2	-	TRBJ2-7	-	CASSPASGTYEQYF	TGTGCCAGCAGCCCAGCCAGCGGTACCTACGAGCAGTACTTC
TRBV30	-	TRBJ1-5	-	CAWSVGAYNQPQHF	TGTGCCTGGAGTGTAGGTGCATACAATCAGCCCCAGCATTTT
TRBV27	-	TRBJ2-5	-	CASSFLTGLETQYF	TGTGCCAGCAGTTTTTTGACCGGTTTGGAGACCCAGTACTTC
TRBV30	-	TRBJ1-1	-	CAWSIPSRHNTEAFF	TGTGCCTGGAGTATCCCTTCTCGACACAATACTGAAGCTTTCTTT
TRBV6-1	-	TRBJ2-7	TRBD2	CASSEGAGTSGYEQYF	TGTGCCAGCAGTGAGGGGGCCGGGACTAGCGGTTACGAGCAGTACTTC
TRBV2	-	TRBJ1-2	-	CASSGDLGHGYTF	TGTGCCAGCAGTGGGGATCTCGGGCATGGCTACACCTTC